This entry describes one T cell receptor (beta chain). No antigen is known for it. One end of the junction varies from germline; a read error may be responsible. Germline V gene data show CDR1 as SNHLY and CDR2 as FYNNEI. The CDR3 is 14 amino acids. The data stem from a study of T cells after yellow fever vaccination. Findings and caveats of the study: High-abundance clonotypes from the bulk population could contaminate FACS-sorted repertoires.

TCRdb reanalysed the 5' RACE reads using MiXCR and keeps one entry per CDR3 protein. The table lists 240,000 or so distinct CDR3 sequences, 6.9% of them singletons. The receptor was derived from a man aged 30 to 45 who received the YFV17D yellow fever vaccine. The material sequenced was CD4+ T cells sorted from PBMCs, taken 15 days after the yellow fever booster vaccination. The rearrangement joins TRBV2 to TRBJ2-2, with a weak D call TRBD2 (5 bases). CDR3 protein: CASIGGSYTGELIF. The CDR3 bases are TGTGCCAGCATAGGAGGCAGCTACACCGGGGAGCTGATTTTT.